What follows are 5 T cell receptor beta chains derived from one specimen sequenced in a study of shared clonotypes between healthy human individuals. Generated by immunoSEQ multiplex PCR, the TCRdb table keeps only in-frame clones and is missing some. Seen here are around 2.3 million clones, 90% to 96% observed once, and the top ten hold approximately 0.13%. Sequencing was done on a sample of naive CD4+ T cells sorted from blood. The subset: CD45RA+ positively selected. Receptor source: a man between 18 and 35 years old in good health.

This clone was seen just once. The chain links TRBV11-2 to TRBJ1-6; no clear D gene. V was trimmed by 1 base and J by 5 bases, leaving 6 bases between them. This CDR3 contains 14 residues. In germline, CDR1 is SGHAT, CDR2 FQNNGV. The CDR3 nucleotides are TGTGCCAGCAGCTTAGGTGGGGATAATTCACCCCTCCACTTT. Translating it yields CASSLGGDNSPLHF.

The chain couples TRBV11-2 to TRBJ1-5; maybe TRBD1 (6 bases). Looked up from germline, CDR1 is SGHAT and CDR2 is FQNNGV. Trimming shortened V by 4 bases and J by 6 bases, and 13 bases separated the two germline ends. CDR3 length equals 14 residues. The CDR3 loop is CASSSTTGTQPQHF. CDR3 sequence (DNA): TGTGCCAGCAGCTCTACCACAGGGACTCAGCCCCAGCATTTT.

The rearrangement joins TRBV7-2 to TRBJ2-7, with D tentatively TRBD2 (6 bases). Per the germline V gene, CDR1 is SGHTA and CDR2 is FQGNSA. Deletions cut 5 bases from V and 0 bases from J, with 8 bases between. This CDR3 region has 13 residues. For the CDR3, the DNA is TGTGCCAGCAGCGTCGGGAGCTCCTACGAGCAGTACTTC. Translation gives CASSVGSSYEQYF.

With regard to this clone: Other DNA variants within this sample encode the same CDR3. The rearrangement uses TRBV7-2 and TRBJ2-3; the D is unclear. This CDR3 has 12 amino acids. V was cut by 5 bases and J by 2 bases, with 5 bases left in between. Germline CDR1 SGHTA, CDR2 FQGNSA. For the CDR3, the DNA is TGTGCCAGCAGCAAACTCACAGATACGCAGTATTTT. Its translation: CASSKLTDTQYF.

Concerning this clone: Other DNA sequences in this sample translate to the same CDR3. This chain connects TRBV5-1 to TRBJ2-5; no reliable D call. The V end lost 2 bases, the J end lost 2 bases, and 10 bases lay between the germline ends. The CDR3 has 14 amino acids. Germline V lookup: CDR1 SGHRS, CDR2 YFSETQ. The CDR3 DNA is TGCGCCAGCAGCTTTTCGGGTGTACAAGAGACCCAGTACTTC. Translation gives CASSFSGVQETQYF. The full variable domain, in which reference TRBV5-1 and TRBJ2-5 provide the parts outside the CDR3, is KAGVTQTPRYLIKTRGQQVTLSCSPISGHRSVSWYQQTPGQGLQFLFEYFSETQRNKGNFPGRFSGRQFSNSRSEMNVSTLELGDSALYLCASSFSGVQETQYFGPGTRLLVL.